This T cell receptor (beta chain) was sequenced in a study of T cell responses to AZD1222 COVID-19 vaccine. Study results and caveats: Of spike-specific TCRs, nearly half reportedly target regions left unmutated in variants. Spike-wide vaccine-associated CD4 TCRs dominated at 160-218 and 743-854.

TCRdb's table, derived via immunoSEQ multiplex PCR, lists solely in-frame clones and lacks some. The data contain approximately 160,000 clones, less than 95% of them singletons. In the case of this clone: Its antigen is still unknown.

Sequenced here: peripheral blood, sampled on day 0 of AZD1222 vaccination. This clonotype originated in an adult in good health.

The CDR3 DNA follows: TGTGCCACCCGGGGGCACTCGAACACTGAAGCTTTCTTT. This translates into CATRGHSNTEAFF. The gene calls are TRBV24-1 and TRBJ1-1; D perhaps matches TRBD1 (6 bases). Germline-derived CDR1 and CDR2 are KGHDR and SFDVKD. V was clipped by 9 bases and J by 1 base, with 11 bases between them. The CDR3 is 13 amino acids.